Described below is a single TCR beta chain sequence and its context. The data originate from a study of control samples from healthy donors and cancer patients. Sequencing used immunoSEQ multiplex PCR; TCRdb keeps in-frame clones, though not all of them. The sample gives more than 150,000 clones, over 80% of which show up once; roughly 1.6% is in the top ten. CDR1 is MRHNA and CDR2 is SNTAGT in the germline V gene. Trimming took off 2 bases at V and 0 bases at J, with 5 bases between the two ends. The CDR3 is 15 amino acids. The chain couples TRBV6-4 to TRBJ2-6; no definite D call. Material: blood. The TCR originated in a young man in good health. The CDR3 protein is CASSDGNSGANVLTF. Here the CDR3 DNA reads TGTGCCAGCAGTGACGGGAACTCTGGGGCCAACGTCCTGACTTTC.